Following are 22 T cell receptor beta chains from one sample sequenced in a study of blood T cell repertoires in COVID-19. Data came from immunoSEQ multiplex PCR; TCRdb stores just in-frame clones and leaves some out. The top ten hold around 5% of the sample, which has 95,000 to 100,000 clones, 85% to 95% seen once. Sequencing input: peripheral blood. The receptors come from a man between 45 and 60 years old with active COVID-19.

The chain joins TRBV9 to TRBJ1-1; TRBD1 is a possible D gene (6 bases). The V end lost 0 bases, the J end lost 2 bases, and 11 bases lay between the germline ends. The CDR3 has 15 amino acids. Germline loops: CDR1 SGDLS, CDR2 YYNGEE. The CDR3 DNA is TGTGCCAGCAGCGTAGGAGGGGGACCTAACACTGAAGCTTTCTTT. Encoded protein: CASSVGGGPNTEAFF.

This clone was seen a few times. The chain couples TRBV4-2 to TRBJ2-7; TRBD2 aligns across 8 bases. J lost 3 bases, V lost 1 base, and 8 bases had no gene match. The CDR3 runs to 16 residues. Germline V gives CDR1 LGHNA, CDR2 YNFKEQ. CDR3 in DNA: TGTGCCAGCAGCCAAGTTGTAAGCGGGAGCCACTACGAGCAGTACTTC. Protein sequence: CASSQVVSGSHYEQYF.

The chain joins TRBV4-2 to TRBJ2-3, with 9 bases that match TRBD2. CDR3 length: 19 amino acids. The V and J ends lost 0 bases and 1 base, in that order; junction bases with no gene match: 11. CDR1 and CDR2 from the germline V gene are LGHNA and YNFKEQ. The CDR3 here is CASSQDQTTSGVGTDTQYF. In DNA form, the CDR3 reads TGTGCCAGCAGCCAAGATCAGACGACTAGCGGAGTCGGCACAGATACGCAGTATTTT.

V and J are TRBV5-4 and TRBJ2-7; 8 bases map to TRBD1. Germline V CDR1 and CDR2: SGHNT, YYREEE (reference sequence). The CDR3 has 14 residues. V was pared by 0 bases and J by 3 bases, with 2 bases of the junction left unmatched. The CDR3 DNA is TGTGCCAGCAGCTTGGACAGGGGGAACTACGAGCAGTACTTC. Its translation: CASSLDRGNYEQYF.

The chain employs TRBV28 and TRBJ2-2; tentatively, D is TRBD2 (6 bases). CDR1 and CDR2 (germline): MDHEN, SYDVKM. The CDR3 loop spans 13 amino acids. V was pared by 6 bases and J by 4 bases, with 9 bases between. The CDR3 spells CASRVGGTGELFF. CDR3 bases: TGTGCCAGCAGGGTCGGGGGCACCGGGGAGCTGTTTTTT.

The genes are TRBV13 and TRBJ2-6; 10 bases match TRBD2. J gave up 2 bases and V 5 bases, and 3 bases lay outside the gene matches. This CDR3 is 16 amino acids long. CDR1 and CDR2 (germline): PRHDT, FYEKMQ (reference sequence). DNA of the CDR3: TGTGCCAGCAGCCGTCTAGCGGGAGCTGGGGCCAACGTCCTGACTTTC. Translation gives CASSRLAGAGANVLTF.

This clone was seen only once. This chain joins TRBV11-2 and TRBJ2-7, with 10 nucleotides matching TRBD2. This CDR3 is built from 19 residues. In germline, CDR1 is SGHAT, CDR2 FQNNGV. The J segment lost 7 bases and the V segment lost 1 base, leaving 19 bases of the junction unmatched. The CDR3 DNA follows: TGTGCCAGCAGCTTAGGGACAGGAGGGCTCCTAGCGGGAGTTAGGGAGCAGTACTTC. Protein product: CASSLGTGGLLAGVREQYF.

The chain uses TRBV19 and TRBJ2-3; D might be TRBD1 (6 bases). The CDR3 has 16 residues. From germline, CDR1 is LNHDA and CDR2 SQIVND (reference sequence). With 3 bases removed from V and 0 bases from J, the gap between germline ends came to 13 bases. The CDR3 region is CASSIGGQPSTDTQYF. The CDR3 DNA reads TGTGCCAGTAGTATCGGAGGACAGCCCAGCACAGATACGCAGTATTTT.

The V call is TRBV5-5, the J call TRBJ1-6; possibly TRBD1 for D (5 bases). The germline V gene encodes CDR1 SGHKS and CDR2 YYEKEE (reference sequence). CDR3 length: 13 residues. Trimming pared 4 bases from V and 14 bases from J, leaving 16 bases between. The CDR3 DNA reads TGTGCCAGCAGCCCCGGGGGGGTCGGAACCCTCCACTTT. This gives the protein CASSPGGVGTLHF.

This clone was counted a few times. The V call is TRBV28, the J call TRBJ2-7, with TRBD1 identical over 7 bases. Germline CDR1 and CDR2: MDHEN and SYDVKM. This CDR3 region has 14 residues. With V trimmed by 5 bases and J by 2 bases, 6 bases remained unmatched. CDR3 in DNA: TGTGCCAGCAGTACGGGACAGCCCCCCTACGAGCAGTACTTC. This gives the protein CASSTGQPPYEQYF.

This chain links TRBV9 with TRBJ2-1, with 11 bases matching TRBD2. The V and J ends lost 0 bases and 1 base, in that order; junction bases with no gene match: 6. Germline V gene sequence: CDR1 SGDLS, CDR2 YYNGEE. CDR3 length: 18 amino acids. Here the CDR3 reads CASSVADRTSGSYNEQFF. CDR3 DNA sequence: TGTGCCAGCAGCGTAGCTGACCGGACTAGCGGGTCCTACAATGAGCAGTTCTTC.

The chain combines TRBV28 with TRBJ2-2, with a possible D match to TRBD1 (6 bases). CDR1 is MDHEN and CDR2 is SYDVKM in the germline V gene. The CDR3 has 13 amino acids. V dropped 8 bases and J dropped 4 bases, with 11 bases sitting between them. CDR3: CASGRGSTGELFF. Here the CDR3 DNA reads TGTGCCAGCGGTAGGGGGAGCACCGGGGAGCTGTTTTTT.

The chain joins TRBV28 to TRBJ1-2, with a weak D call TRBD1 (5 bases). The germline gives CDR1 MDHEN, CDR2 SYDVKM. The ends were cut back, 6 bases at V and 4 bases at J, with 15 bases in the middle. The CDR3 has 14 amino acids. In DNA form, the CDR3 reads TGTGCCAGCAGGCAGGGAATATATCTCTATGGCTACACCTTC. This sequence encodes CASRQGIYLYGYTF.

The CDR3 DNA is TGCAGTGCTAGTCTAGGCAGGGGGAGCACTGAAGCTTTCTTT. Translated: CSASLGRGSTEAFF. The gene calls are TRBV20-1 and TRBJ1-1, with TRBD1 identical over 7 bases. The CDR3 totals 14 residues. Germline V gives CDR1 DFQATT, CDR2 SNEGSKA (reference sequence). The V and J ends lost 3 bases and 4 bases, in that order; junction bases with no gene match: 8.

V is TRBV12-3 or TRBV12-4 and J is TRBJ1-2; D possibly corresponds to TRBD1 (5 bases). Trimming took 5 bases from V and 8 from J, leaving 15 bases between them. This CDR3 is 13 amino acids long. The CDR3 DNA follows: TGTGCCAGCAGTCCCCCACAGACAGACGGCTACACCTTC. It yields the protein CASSPPQTDGYTF.

V and J are TRBV11-2 and TRBJ1-3; the D is unclear. Germline lookup yields CDR1 SGHAT and CDR2 FQNNGV. V was shortened by 3 bases and J by 1 base, with 13 bases between the two germline ends. This CDR3 is 16 amino acids long. The DNA for the CDR3 is TGTGCCAGCAGCTTGGCGGGAAGGGTTTCTGGAAACACCATATATTTT. Protein product: CASSLAGRVSGNTIYF.

The chain is built from TRBV7-9 and TRBJ1-1, with 8 bases identical to TRBD1. With 5 bases clipped from V and 3 bases from J, the junction kept 5 bases outside the gene matches. Germline V lookup: CDR1 SEHNR, CDR2 FQNEAQ (reference sequence). This CDR3 has 14 amino acids. CDR3 sequence reads: CASSPGQGYTEAFF. The CDR3, as DNA: TGTGCCAGCAGCCCAGGACAGGGTTACACTGAAGCTTTCTTT.

The chain has TRBV7-9 and TRBJ2-7; 10 bases are shared with TRBD1. CDR3 size: 16 residues. The V and J ends lost 5 bases and 5 bases, in that order; junction bases with no gene match: 12. Germline values: CDR1 SEHNR, CDR2 FQNEAQ (reference sequence). The CDR3: CASSLPPGQGIDEQYF. CDR3 in DNA: TGTGCCAGCAGCCTCCCTCCGGGACAGGGGATCGACGAGCAGTACTTC.

This sequence joins TRBV9 and TRBJ1-1; D call uncertain. This CDR3 is 13 amino acids long. Looked up from germline, CDR1 is SGDLS and CDR2 is YYNGEE. V shed 0 bases and J shed 8 bases, with 11 bases lying between them. CDR3 region: CASSVALQSEAFF. DNA of the CDR3: TGTGCCAGCAGCGTAGCTTTACAGTCCGAAGCTTTCTTT.

This clone has a handful of counts. The rearrangement links TRBV7-2 to TRBJ1-2, with D unresolved. Germline V gives CDR1 SGHTA, CDR2 FQGNSA. The V and J ends lost 3 bases and 0 bases respectively, with 8 bases between them. This CDR3 contains 14 residues. CDR3 in amino acids: CASSFGGANYGYTF. CDR3 in DNA: TGTGCCAGCAGCTTTGGTGGAGCTAACTATGGCTACACCTTC.

The rearrangement uses TRBV18 and TRBJ1-3, with a possible D match to TRBD1 (5 bases). The V end lost 2 bases, the J end lost 2 bases, and 13 bases lay between the germline ends. CDR3 length: 16 amino acids. The germline CDR1 and CDR2 sequences are KGHSH and LQKENI. This chain's CDR3 is CASSPRGTQTGNTIYF. The CDR3 DNA follows: TGTGCCAGCTCACCAAGGGGAACCCAAACTGGAAACACCATATATTTT.

The rearrangement links TRBV7-9 to TRBJ2-7; 8 bases match TRBD1. This CDR3 region has 13 residues. CDR1 and CDR2 (germline): SEHNR, FQNEAQ (reference sequence). V dropped 3 bases and J dropped 6; count of bases not matched to a gene: 4. The CDR3 spells CASSFQQGGEQYF. CDR3 bases: TGTGCCAGCAGCTTCCAACAGGGGGGCGAGCAGTACTTC.